This T cell receptor beta chain was obtained from a study of T-cell memory formation after mild COVID-19. Notes on the study in general: Those CD4+ clones that contracted were mainly in CM and EM (CD8+ ones in EMRA).

The 5'RACE method, run with constant-segment primers, produced TCR alpha and TCR beta cDNA libraries (carrying sample barcodes and UMIs). Via MiXCR, TCRdb re-called the 5' RACE reads, giving one row per CDR3 protein. Of 90,000 to 120,000 distinct CDR3 sequences in the sample, approximately 15% were seen once. In the case of this clonotype: What it recognizes is unknown.

CDR1 is SGHDN and CDR2 is FVKESK in the germline V gene. The CDR3 length is 14 residues. The trim removed 4 bases at V and 8 bases at J, leaving 10 bases unmatched. This receptor was obtained from a man aged 18 to 30 who had mild COVID-19 (a few samples of this study predate the infection). Cell type and time point are not known. The chain joins TRBV14 to TRBJ1-2; 7 nucleotides align to TRBD1. The sample comprised PBMCs or a T cell subset sorted from them (not recorded which). The CDR3 here is CASSPLLGGLGYTF. The CDR3 nucleotides are TGTGCCAGCAGCCCTTTACTAGGGGGCCTGGGCTACACCTTC.